One and the same sample provided the 32 T cell receptor beta chains below, sequenced in a study of spatial heterogeneity in lung cancer. Broader study findings: Counts of expanded alpha and beta TCRs within tumors tracked the tumor nonsynonymous mutation count.

Time point defined: sample taken at primary tumor resection. Their antigen targets remain unknown. TCRdb redid the calling of the 5' RACE reads with MiXCR, one entry per CDR3 protein. The sample shows about 4,900 distinct CDR3 sequences, around 13% of them seen only once. The sample here was lung tumor tissue, taken at surgery. These receptor sequences come from a female donor with early-stage non-small cell lung cancer.

This clonotype was counted many times. This chain joins TRBV10-1 and TRBJ2-2; no clear D. From germline, CDR1 is WNHNN and CDR2 SYGVQD (reference sequence). V was clipped by 6 bases and J by 4 bases, with 12 bases between them. This CDR3 has 14 amino acids. The CDR3 reads CASSRVKGTGELFF. DNA for the CDR3: TGCGCCAGCAGCCGAGTCAAGGGCACCGGGGAGCTGTTTTTT.

This clonotype has only a few counts. This sequence joins TRBV5-4 and TRBJ2-7; TRBD1 might be the D (6 bases). Trimming took off 0 bases at V and 12 bases at J, with 13 bases between the two ends. In germline, CDR1 is SGHNT, CDR2 YYREEE (reference sequence). The CDR3 is 12 residues long. The CDR3 loop reads CASSLGQELLYF. CDR3 nucleotides: TGTGCCAGCAGCTTGGGACAGGAACTGTTGTACTTC.

The rearrangement links TRBV2 to TRBJ1-2; TRBD1 matches 7 bases. J was trimmed by 8 bases and V by 6 bases; bases with no gene match: 9. CDR1 is SNHLY, CDR2 FYNNEI, per germline. The CDR3 runs to 13 residues. The CDR3 bases are TGTGCCAGCAGATCCGGGACAGCCTTCGGCTACACCTTC. Translating it yields CASRSGTAFGYTF.

In this sample, this clonotype is medium-sized (0.01 to 0.1%). The chain combines TRBV6-2 or TRBV6-3 with TRBJ2-3; D gene uncertain. V was clipped by 8 bases and J by 3 bases, with 18 bases between them. Germline V gene data show CDR1 as MNHEY and CDR2 as SVGEGT. The CDR3 is made up of 15 amino acids. CDR3 sequence (DNA): TGTGCCAGCTCCTTACGAGAGGTTTCGACAGATACGCAGTATTTT. It is translated as CASSLREVSTDTQYF.

By share, this clonotype ranks as medium-sized. V and J are TRBV7-9 and TRBJ1-5, with 8 bases that match TRBD1. CDR3 size: 12 residues. V lost 3 bases and J lost 11; bases outside the gene matches: 3. Per the germline V gene, CDR1 is SEHNR and CDR2 is FQNEAQ (reference sequence). The CDR3 nucleotides read TGTGCCAGCAGCTTTCCAGGGGGCTCCCAGCATTTT. Its translation: CASSFPGGSQHF.

This clonotype is categorized as medium-sized. The chain links TRBV5-1 to TRBJ2-7; D is undetermined. This CDR3 comprises 14 residues. In germline, CDR1 is SGHRS, CDR2 YFSETQ. V was cut by 0 bases and J by 3 bases, with 10 bases left in between. Written as DNA, the CDR3 is TGCGCCAGCAGCTTGGGCTGGTCAAACTACGAGCAGTACTTC. Amino acid sequence: CASSLGWSNYEQYF.

This clonotype was recorded many times. The V and J genes are TRBV12-3 or TRBV12-4 and TRBJ1-1; possible D gene TRBD1, 5 bases. The V end was cut by 6 bases, the J end by 1 base, with 15 bases between. The CDR3 length is 15 residues. CDR3 sequence (DNA): TGTGCCAGCAGGGCTCGACTGGGGCCGAACACTGAAGCTTTCTTT. It codes for CASRARLGPNTEAFF.

This clonotype is classed as medium-sized. The chain has TRBV6-1 and TRBJ1-4, with 9 nucleotides matching TRBD1. The CDR3 has 13 residues. J was trimmed by 6 bases and V by 7 bases; bases with no gene match: 3. Germline V CDR1 and CDR2: MNHNS, SASEGT. CDR3 protein: CASNRDRDEKLFF. CDR3 in DNA: TGTGCCAGCAACCGGGACAGGGATGAAAAACTGTTTTTT.

The V call is TRBV20-1, the J call TRBJ2-7; 9 bases fit TRBD2. The CDR3 runs to 15 residues. The junction had 11 bases not matched to a gene; V was cut back by 4 bases and J by 4 bases. CDR1 DFQATT and CDR2 SNEGSKA come from the germline V gene (reference sequence). CDR3 amino acids: CSATTPGLATYEQYF. CDR3 bases: TGCAGTGCTACTACCCCGGGACTAGCTACGTACGAGCAGTACTTC.

The gene calls are TRBV18 and TRBJ2-1; 8 bases align to TRBD2. J lost 4 bases, V lost 1 base, and 3 bases had no gene match. Germline CDR1 reads KGHSH; CDR2 reads LQKENI. The CDR3 consists of 15 residues. As DNA, the CDR3 is TGTGCCAGCTCACCACTAGCGGGGAATTACAATGAGCAGTTCTTC. This translates into CASSPLAGNYNEQFF.

This clonotype is judged medium-sized. V usage is TRBV20-1 and J usage is TRBJ2-3; TRBD1 matches at 9 bases. V lost 6 bases, J lost 5 bases, and 9 bases stayed unmatched. This CDR3 comprises 14 residues. Germline assignment: CDR1 DFQATT and CDR2 SNEGSKA (reference sequence). CDR3 protein: CSAGGDREKDTQYF. The DNA for the CDR3 is TGCAGTGCAGGGGGGGACAGGGAGAAAGATACGCAGTATTTT.

V is TRBV6-2 or TRBV6-3 and J is TRBJ2-7, with D perhaps being TRBD1 or TRBD2 (5 bases each). V dropped 7 bases and J dropped 2 bases, with 12 bases sitting between them. This CDR3 comprises 13 residues. The germline gives CDR1 MNHEY, CDR2 SVGEGT. The DNA of the CDR3 is TGTGCCAGCAAGGAAGGGGAGCCCTACGAGCAGTACTTC. This sequence encodes CASKEGEPYEQYF.

The chain has TRBV29-1 and TRBJ1-2; D is uncertain. This CDR3 contains 11 residues. V lost 6 bases, J lost 4 bases, and 9 bases lay in between. In germline, CDR1 is SQVTM, CDR2 ANQGSEA. The CDR3 spells CSVATSYGYTF. The CDR3 coding sequence is TGCAGCGTGGCCACCTCCTATGGCTACACCTTC.

V is TRBV5-6 and J is TRBJ1-1; 7 nucleotides align to TRBD1. In germline, CDR1 is SGHDT, CDR2 YYEEEE. V was clipped by 4 bases and J by 1 base; unmatched bases: 4. The CDR3 runs to 14 residues. Here the CDR3 DNA reads TGTGCCAGCAGCCCGGGACAGAAGAACACTGAAGCTTTCTTT. This encodes CASSPGQKNTEAFF.

By share of the sample, this clonotype is medium-sized (0.01 to 0.1%). CDR3 DNA sequence: TGTGCCTGGAGTGTTGCCCCAGACAGGGCATCCTATGGCTACACCTTC. Its protein product is CAWSVAPDRASYGYTF. The V call is TRBV30, the J call TRBJ1-2, with 7 bases fitting TRBD1. CDR3 size: 16 residues. The trim removed 0 bases at V and 4 bases at J, leaving 11 bases unmatched. The germline CDR1 and CDR2 sequences are GTSNPN and SVGIG (reference sequence).

In this sample, this clonotype is medium-sized. This chain connects TRBV7-3 to TRBJ2-1, with D uncertain. V lost 2 bases and J 2 bases, leaving 7 bases between the germline ends. Germline V gene lookup returns CDR1 SGHTA and CDR2 FQGTGA. CDR3 length: 14 residues. The CDR3 loop is CASSLSPAYNEQFF. CDR3 coding DNA: TGTGCCAGCAGCTTATCCCCGGCCTACAATGAGCAGTTCTTC. Full variable domain (missing parts from reference TRBV7-3 and TRBJ2-1): GAGVSQTPSNKVTEKGKYVELRCDPISGHTALYWYRQSLGQGPEFLIYFQGTGAADDSGLPNDRFFAVRPEGSVSTLKIQRTERGDSAVYLCASSLSPAYNEQFFGPGTRLTVL.

This clonotype is medium-sized in the sample. V and J are TRBV11-2 and TRBJ2-1, with D possibly called TRBD1 or TRBD2 (5 bases each). The length of the CDR3 is 14 residues. Trimming pared 7 bases from V and 4 bases from J, leaving 14 bases between. Germline V gives CDR1 SGHAT, CDR2 FQNNGV. Written as DNA, the CDR3 is TGTGCCAGCACCCGAGGGGCCGCGTACAATGAGCAGTTCTTC. Translated, it gives CASTRGAAYNEQFF.

This clonotype has at least ten counts. The chain links TRBV7-9 to TRBJ2-7, with TRBD1 identical over 7 bases. Germline CDR1 reads SEHNR; CDR2 reads FQNEAQ (reference sequence). V was clipped by 4 bases and J by 6 bases; unmatched bases: 9. CDR3 length: 14 amino acids. The CDR3 here is CASSSSGTASEQYF. The CDR3 nucleotides read TGTGCCAGCAGCTCGTCCGGGACAGCAAGCGAGCAGTACTTC.

This clonotype is medium-sized within its sample. The CDR3 DNA reads as TGTGCCAGCTCACCAGGGGGCATTGCGAGAGATACGCAGTATTTT. Translation gives CASSPGGIARDTQYF. The rearrangement links TRBV18 to TRBJ2-3, with a tentative D call TRBD1 (6 bases). The ends were cut back, 2 bases at V and 5 bases at J, with 14 bases in the middle. In germline, CDR1 is KGHSH, CDR2 LQKENI. The CDR3 has 15 amino acids. Filled out from reference TRBV18 and TRBJ2-3, the complete variable domain reads NAGVMQNPRHLVRRRGQEARLRCSPMKGHSHVYWYRQLPEEGLKFMVYLQKENIIDESGMPKERFSAEFPKEGPSILRIQQVVRGDSAAYFCASSPGGIARDTQYFGPGTRLTVL.

This clonotype is medium-sized. The rearrangement links TRBV11-2 to TRBJ2-3; the D call may be TRBD1 or TRBD2 (5 bases each). V was pared by 5 bases and J by 2 bases, with 14 bases between. The CDR3 consists of 15 residues. CDR1 is SGHAT and CDR2 is FQNNGV in the germline V gene. CDR3 region: CASSPRWGTTDTQYF. The CDR3 bases are TGTGCCAGCAGCCCTAGGTGGGGGACCACAGATACGCAGTATTTT.

V and J are TRBV18 and TRBJ2-1; TRBD1 is a possible D gene (6 bases). CDR3 length: 14 residues. V lost 6 bases to trimming and J lost 3 bases, with 12 bases between them. The V gene's germline CDR1 is KGHSH and CDR2 LQKENI. CDR3 in amino acids: CASSPLDSYNEQFF. The CDR3 DNA is TGTGCCAGCTCGCCCCTGGACAGCTACAATGAGCAGTTCTTC.

This clonotype appeared many times. V and J are TRBV12-3 or TRBV12-4 and TRBJ2-2, with 7 nucleotides matching TRBD1. J was trimmed by 2 bases and V by 4 bases; bases with no gene match: 7. The CDR3 runs to 16 residues. In nucleotides, the CDR3 is TGTGCCAGCAGTTATACAGGGGCCTTAAACACCGGGGAGCTGTTTTTT. Translated: CASSYTGALNTGELFF.

By sample share, this clonotype is medium-sized (0.01 to 0.1%). The chain combines TRBV19 with TRBJ1-5; no clear D gene. CDR3 length equals 12 residues. In germline, CDR1 is LNHDA, CDR2 SQIVND (reference sequence). V gave up 6 bases and J gave up 1 base, with 4 bases separating them. The CDR3 region is CASRQSNQPQHF. CDR3 in DNA: TGTGCCAGTAGGCAGAGCAATCAGCCCCAGCATTTT.

This clonotype is classed as medium-sized. This chain uses TRBV12-3 or TRBV12-4 with TRBJ1-1; no firm D call. Trimming removed 6 bases from V and 1 base from J, with 15 bases in between. The CDR3 consists of 15 residues. DNA of the CDR3: TGTGCCAGCAGCCTCGGGGATCGGGGGAACACTGAAGCTTTCTTT. Translation gives CASSLGDRGNTEAFF.

This clonotype was observed a handful of times. CDR3: CASSQESIANSPLHF. The CDR3 nucleotides read TGTGCCAGCAGCCAAGAGAGTATTGCAAATTCACCCCTCCACTTT. The J gene is TRBJ1-6, the V gene TRBV4-2; D remains ambiguous. Germline CDR1 LGHNA, CDR2 YNFKEQ. The V gene lost 0 bases and the J gene lost 7 bases, with 10 bases spanning the gap. CDR3 length: 15 residues.

This clonotype has at least ten counts. The chain employs TRBV4-3 and TRBJ1-1, with 9 nucleotides matching TRBD1. This CDR3 region has 13 residues. CDR1 is LGHNA, CDR2 YSLEER, per germline. The CDR3 DNA sequence: TGCCAACAAACAGGGGGCGAGGGAACTGAAGCTTTCTTT. Translating gives CQQTGGEGTEAFF.

J is TRBJ2-5 and V is TRBV20-1, with 13 bases lining up with TRBD2. Trimming cost V 3 bases and J 4 bases; bases outside gene matches: 5. CDR3 size: 15 residues. Germline CDR1 reads DFQATT; CDR2 reads SNEGSKA (reference sequence). The CDR3 DNA follows: TGCAGTGCTAGCGACAGGACTAGCGGGAGAGAGACCCAGTACTTC. It yields the protein CSASDRTSGRETQYF.

This clonotype counts as medium-sized. The chain links TRBV20-1 to TRBJ2-5, with no clear D. CDR1 is DFQATT, CDR2 SNEGSKA, per germline (reference sequence). V was clipped by 7 bases and J by 2 bases, with 14 bases between them. CDR3 length equals 13 residues. CDR3 in amino acids: CSVAGRRQETQYF. The CDR3 DNA is TGCAGTGTTGCCGGTCGTCGTCAAGAGACCCAGTACTTC.

By share, this clonotype ranks as medium-sized. This chain uses TRBV7-2 with TRBJ1-6, with D perhaps TRBD1 (5 bases). Deletions cut 5 bases from V and 7 bases from J, with 12 bases between. The CDR3 loop spans 14 amino acids. CDR1 SGHTA and CDR2 FQGNSA come from the germline V gene. CDR3 protein: CASSREGLNSPLHF. The CDR3 DNA is TGTGCCAGCAGCCGGGAGGGGCTAAATTCACCCCTCCACTTT.

By share, this clonotype ranks as medium-sized (0.01 to 0.1%). This chain joins TRBV12-3 or TRBV12-4 and TRBJ1-1; TRBD1 might be the D (5 bases). The V end was cut by 2 bases, the J end by 5 bases, with 12 bases between. This CDR3 spans 14 amino acids. This chain's CDR3 is CASSLREGRTEAFF. The CDR3 bases are TGTGCCAGCAGTTTAAGGGAGGGGAGGACTGAAGCTTTCTTT.

A few counts support this clonotype. The CDR3, as DNA: TGCAGTGCTAGTGCCGGGTCCCCTGGGGCCAACGTCCTGACTTTC. This encodes CSASAGSPGANVLTF. The gene calls are TRBV20-1 and TRBJ2-6; D not certain. The CDR3 is made up of 15 amino acids. Germline lookup yields CDR1 DFQATT and CDR2 SNEGSKA (reference sequence). V gave up 3 bases and J gave up 2 bases, with 11 bases separating them.

This clonotype showed up just a few times. The chain combines TRBV12-3 or TRBV12-4 with TRBJ2-5; 13 bases line up with TRBD2. The ends lost 4 bases at V and 3 bases at J; junction bases unmatched: 5. This CDR3 region has 16 residues. This chain's CDR3 is CASSSPGTSGKETQYF. CDR3 nucleotide sequence: TGTGCCAGCAGTTCCCCGGGGACTAGCGGGAAAGAGACCCAGTACTTC.